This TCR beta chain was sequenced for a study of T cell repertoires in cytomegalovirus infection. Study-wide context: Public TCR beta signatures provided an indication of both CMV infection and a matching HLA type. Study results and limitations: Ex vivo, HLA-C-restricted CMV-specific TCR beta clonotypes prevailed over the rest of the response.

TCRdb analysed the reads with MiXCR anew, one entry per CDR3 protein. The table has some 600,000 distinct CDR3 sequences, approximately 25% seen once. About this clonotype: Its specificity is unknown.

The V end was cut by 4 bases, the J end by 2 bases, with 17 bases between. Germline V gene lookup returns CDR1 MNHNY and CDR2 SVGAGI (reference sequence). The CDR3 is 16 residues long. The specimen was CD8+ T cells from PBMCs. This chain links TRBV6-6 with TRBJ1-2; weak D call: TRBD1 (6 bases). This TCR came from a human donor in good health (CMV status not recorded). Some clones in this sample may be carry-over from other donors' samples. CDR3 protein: CASSSNPDSPNYGYTF. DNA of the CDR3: TGTGCCAGCAGTTCTAACCCGGACAGTCCCAACTATGGCTACACCTTC.